This T cell receptor (beta chain) was recorded in a study of cytomegalovirus exposure and HLA in healthy donors. The study, taken as a whole, reports: In a later analysis, common viral pathogens appeared linked to several of the most significant clusters. Being indistinguishable, some V segments were excluded, TRBV6-2 and TRBV6-3 among them.

V lost 4 bases and J lost 6, with 12 bases in between. Per the germline V gene, CDR1 is SNHLY and CDR2 is FYNNEI. The CDR3 contains 14 residues. Note on this clone: The antigen is not known.

The PCR employed 60 Vbeta primers together with 13 Jbeta primers. Using immunoSEQ multiplex PCR, the repertoire was profiled, and TCRdb retains in-frame clones only, with some absent. The table lists hundreds of thousands of clones, around nine tenths of them singletons. The origin of this receptor is a woman aged 18-29 years in good health and CMV-seronegative. The sample comprised PBMCs. J is TRBJ2-2 and V is TRBV2; D not certain. The chain's CDR3 is CASSGSVSSGELFF. CDR3 DNA: TGTGCCAGCAGTGGGAGTGTGTCTTCCGGGGAGCTGTTTTTT.